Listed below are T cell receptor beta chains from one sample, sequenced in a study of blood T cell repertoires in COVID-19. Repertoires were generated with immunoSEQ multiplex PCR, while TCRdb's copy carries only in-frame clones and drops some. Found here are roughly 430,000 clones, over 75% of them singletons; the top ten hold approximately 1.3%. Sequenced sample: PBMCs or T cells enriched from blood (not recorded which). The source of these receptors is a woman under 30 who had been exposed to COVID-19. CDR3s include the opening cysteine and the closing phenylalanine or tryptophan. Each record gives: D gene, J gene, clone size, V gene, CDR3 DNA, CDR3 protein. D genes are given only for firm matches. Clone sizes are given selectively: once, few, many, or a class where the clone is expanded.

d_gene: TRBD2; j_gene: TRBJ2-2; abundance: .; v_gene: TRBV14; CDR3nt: TGTGCCAGCAGCTTAGCGGGGGTTGGCACCGGGGAGCTGTTTTTT; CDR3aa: CASSLAGVGTGELFF
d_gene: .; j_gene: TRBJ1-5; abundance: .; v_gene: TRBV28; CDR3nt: TGTGCCAGCAGCCCGGGGACTGTCAATCAGCCCCAGCATTTT; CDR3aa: CASSPGTVNQPQHF
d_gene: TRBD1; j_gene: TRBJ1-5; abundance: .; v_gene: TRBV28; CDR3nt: TGTGCCAACAACCGGGACAGGGACCTAACAGCCCCTCACTATAGCAATCAGCCCCAGCATTTT; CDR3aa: CANNRDRDLTAPHYSNQPQHF
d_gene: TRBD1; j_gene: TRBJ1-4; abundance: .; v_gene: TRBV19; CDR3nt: TGTGCCAGTAGTATAGATAGTAACAGGGGTCGGGAAAAACTGTTTTTT; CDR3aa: CASSIDSNRGREKLFF
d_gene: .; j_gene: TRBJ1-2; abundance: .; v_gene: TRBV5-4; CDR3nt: TGTGCCAGCAGCTTGTCGGGGGAGGGTGGCTACACCTTC; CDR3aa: CASSLSGEGGYTF
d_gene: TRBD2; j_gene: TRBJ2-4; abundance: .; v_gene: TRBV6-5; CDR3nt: TGTGCCAGCAGCCGGGAGGGGGCCAAAAACATTCAGTACTTC; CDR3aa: CASSREGAKNIQYF
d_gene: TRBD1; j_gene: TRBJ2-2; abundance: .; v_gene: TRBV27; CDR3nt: TGTGCCAGCAGTTCACCGACCCGCCCGGGACAGGGTTCAGTTAGCAGCACCGGGGAGCTGTTTTTT; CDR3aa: CASSSPTRPGQGSVSSTGELFF
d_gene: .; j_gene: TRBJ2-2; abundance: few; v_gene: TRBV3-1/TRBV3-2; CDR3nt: TGTGCCAGCAGCCAAGAGATACAGTTATCCGGGGAGCTGTTTTTT; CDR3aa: CASSQEIQLSGELFF
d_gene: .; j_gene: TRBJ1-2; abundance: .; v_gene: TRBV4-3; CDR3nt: TGCGCCAGCAGCCAAGACCAGGGGCTCAACTATGGCTACACCTTC; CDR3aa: CASSQDQGLNYGYTF
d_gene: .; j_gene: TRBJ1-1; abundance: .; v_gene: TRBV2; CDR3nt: TGTGCCAGCAGAGAACTGACCCCCAGCGTCACTGAAGCTTTCTTT; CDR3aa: CASRELTPSVTEAFF
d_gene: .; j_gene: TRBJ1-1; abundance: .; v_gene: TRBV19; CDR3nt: TGTGCCAGTACCATGGCCCGGAACACTGAAGCTTTCTTT; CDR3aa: CASTMARNTEAFF
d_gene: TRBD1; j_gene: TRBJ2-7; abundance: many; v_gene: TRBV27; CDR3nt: TGTGCCAGCAGTATGACCGGGACAGGGGTACCCTACGAGCAGTACTTC; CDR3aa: CASSMTGTGVPYEQYF
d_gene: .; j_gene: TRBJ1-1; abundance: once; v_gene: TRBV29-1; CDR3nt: TGCAGCGTTGAAATGTCAGGGTGGAACACTGAAGCTTTCTTT; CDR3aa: CSVEMSGWNTEAFF
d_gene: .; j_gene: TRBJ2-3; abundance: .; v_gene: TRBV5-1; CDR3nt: TGCGCCAGCATGGGCGGGGAGATCACAGATACGCAGTATTTT; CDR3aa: CASMGGEITDTQYF
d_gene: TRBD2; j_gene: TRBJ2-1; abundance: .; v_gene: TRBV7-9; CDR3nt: TGTGCCAGCAGACTAGCGGTTACCTCCTACAATGAGCAGTTCTTC; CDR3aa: CASRLAVTSYNEQFF
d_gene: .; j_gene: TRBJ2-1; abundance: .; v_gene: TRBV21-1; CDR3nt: TGTGCCAGCAGTAAACCGGGACTAGCGGGTAACAGCTCCTACAATGAGCAGTTCTTC; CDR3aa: CASSKPGLAGNSSYNEQFF
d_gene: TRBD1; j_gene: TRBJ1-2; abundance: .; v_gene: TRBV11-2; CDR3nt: TGTGCCAGCAGCTTAGACCCTTCCGACAGGGGGCTTGGCTACACCTTC; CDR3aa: CASSLDPSDRGLGYTF
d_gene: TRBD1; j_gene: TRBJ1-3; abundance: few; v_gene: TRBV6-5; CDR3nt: TGTGCCAGCAGATCGACAGGGTCCGGAAACACCATATATTTT; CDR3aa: CASRSTGSGNTIYF
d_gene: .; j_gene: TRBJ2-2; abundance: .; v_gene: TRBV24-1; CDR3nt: TGTGCCACCAGTGTGGCAAGGGGCAGGACCGGGGAGCTGTTTTTT; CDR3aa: CATSVARGRTGELFF
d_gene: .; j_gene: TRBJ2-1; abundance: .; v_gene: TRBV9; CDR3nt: TGTGCCAGCAGCGTAGGAGGACTACGGGCTGAGCAGTTCTTC; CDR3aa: CASSVGGLRAEQFF
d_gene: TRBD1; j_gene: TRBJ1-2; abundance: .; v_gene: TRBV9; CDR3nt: TGTGCCAGCAGCGTAGGGGGGACAGGATCCAACTATGGCTACACCTTC; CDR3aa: CASSVGGTGSNYGYTF
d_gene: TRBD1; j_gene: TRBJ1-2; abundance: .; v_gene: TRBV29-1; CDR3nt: TGCAGCATGGGGACAGGGAATGGCTACACCTTC; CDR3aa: CSMGTGNGYTF
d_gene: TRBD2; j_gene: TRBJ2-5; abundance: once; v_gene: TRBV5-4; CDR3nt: TGTGCCAGCAGCGGATCCGGGACAGGGTGGACTAGCGGGTACCAAGAGACCCAGTACTTC; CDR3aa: CASSGSGTGWTSGYQETQYF
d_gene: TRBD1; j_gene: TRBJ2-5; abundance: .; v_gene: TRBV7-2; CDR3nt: TGTGCCAGCAGTTCCCCTCCAGGGGGCTTCGAGACCCAGTACTTC; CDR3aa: CASSSPPGGFETQYF
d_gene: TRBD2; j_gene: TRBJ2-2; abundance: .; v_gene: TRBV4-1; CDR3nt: TGCGCCAGCAGCCAAGCAGGACTAGCGCAGAACACCGGGGAGCTGTTTTTT; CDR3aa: CASSQAGLAQNTGELFF
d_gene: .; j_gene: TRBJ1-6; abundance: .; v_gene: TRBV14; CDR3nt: TGTGCCAGCAGCCAAGCGGGGATCTATAATTCACCCCTCCACTTT; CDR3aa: CASSQAGIYNSPLHF
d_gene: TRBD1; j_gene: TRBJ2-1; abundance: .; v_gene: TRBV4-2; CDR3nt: TGTGCCAGCAGCCAAGAATTCCGACAGGGTCCGAATGAGCAGTTCTTC; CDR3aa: CASSQEFRQGPNEQFF
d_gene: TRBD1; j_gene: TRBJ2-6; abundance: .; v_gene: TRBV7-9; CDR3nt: TGTGCCAGCGGCCTACTGACAGGGGGGACTTCCGGGGCCAACGTCCTGACTTTC; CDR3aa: CASGLLTGGTSGANVLTF
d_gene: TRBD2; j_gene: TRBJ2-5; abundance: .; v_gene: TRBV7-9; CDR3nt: TGTGCCAGCAGCTTAGCCGGGGGGAACCAAGAGACCCAGTACTTC; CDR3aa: CASSLAGGNQETQYF
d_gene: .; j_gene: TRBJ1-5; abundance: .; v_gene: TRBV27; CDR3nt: TGTGCCAGCTCCCTCTTCGGGGTCCCCAATCAGCCCCAGCATTTT; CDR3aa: CASSLFGVPNQPQHF
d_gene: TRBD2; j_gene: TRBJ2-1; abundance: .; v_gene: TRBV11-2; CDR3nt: TGTGCCAGCAGCTTAGGGCGGGGGGCTGAGGAGCAGTTCTTC; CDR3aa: CASSLGRGAEEQFF
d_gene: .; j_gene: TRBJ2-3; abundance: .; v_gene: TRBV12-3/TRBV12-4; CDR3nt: TGTGCCAGCAGTTTGGGGCGAGATACGCAGTATTTT; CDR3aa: CASSLGRDTQYF
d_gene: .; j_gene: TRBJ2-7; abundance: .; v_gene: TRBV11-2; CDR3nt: TGTGCCAGCAGCATAGGCCGGGAGTCGGGCGAGCAGTACTTC; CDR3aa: CASSIGRESGEQYF
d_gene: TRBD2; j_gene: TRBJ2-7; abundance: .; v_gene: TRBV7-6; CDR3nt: TGTGCCAGCAGCCCAAGCCCGGGACTAGCGCCGGGGGAGCAGTACTTC; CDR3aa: CASSPSPGLAPGEQYF
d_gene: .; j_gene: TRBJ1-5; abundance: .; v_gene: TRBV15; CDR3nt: TGTGCCACCAGCAGTCTTTATGATCAGCCCCAGCATTTT; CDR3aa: CATSSLYDQPQHF
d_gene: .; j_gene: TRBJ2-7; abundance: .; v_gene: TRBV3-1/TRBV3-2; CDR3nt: TGTGCCAGCAGCCAAGATTCGCAGTCCTACGAGCAGTACTTC; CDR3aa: CASSQDSQSYEQYF
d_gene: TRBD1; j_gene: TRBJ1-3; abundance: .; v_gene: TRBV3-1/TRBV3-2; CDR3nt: TGTGCCAGCAGCCAGGGACAGGGCTCTGGAAACACCATATATTTT; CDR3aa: CASSQGQGSGNTIYF
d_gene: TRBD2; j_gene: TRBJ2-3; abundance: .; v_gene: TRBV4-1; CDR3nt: TGCGCCAGCAGCCCGTCTAGCGGGTCAGATACGCAGTATTTT; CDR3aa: CASSPSSGSDTQYF
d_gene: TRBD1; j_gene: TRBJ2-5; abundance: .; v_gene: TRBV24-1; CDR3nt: TGTGCCACCAGTGAGTCCGGGACAGGTCGCGAGACCCAGTACTTC; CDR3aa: CATSESGTGRETQYF
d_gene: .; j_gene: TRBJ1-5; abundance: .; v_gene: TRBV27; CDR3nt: TGTGCCAGCAGTTGTACGCTATCTCGGGTCAATCAGCCCCAGCATTTT; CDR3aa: CASSCTLSRVNQPQHF
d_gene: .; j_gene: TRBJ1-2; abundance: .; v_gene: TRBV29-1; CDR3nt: TGCAGCACCCAGGACAGAAACTATGGCTACACCTTC; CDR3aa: CSTQDRNYGYTF
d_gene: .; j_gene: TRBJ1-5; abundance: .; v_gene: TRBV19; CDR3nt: TGTGCCAGTCGGAAAACGACAGCCTCATGGGATCAGCCCCAGCATTTT; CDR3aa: CASRKTTASWDQPQHF
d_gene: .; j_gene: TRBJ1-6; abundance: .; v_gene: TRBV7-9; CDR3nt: TGTGCCAGCAGCTTAGGGGGCGTTGAGGATTCACCCCTCCACTTT; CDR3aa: CASSLGGVEDSPLHF
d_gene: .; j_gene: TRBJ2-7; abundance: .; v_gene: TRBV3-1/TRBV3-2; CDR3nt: TGTGCCAGCAGCCAAGATCACGAGTCCTACGAGCAGTACTTC; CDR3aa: CASSQDHESYEQYF
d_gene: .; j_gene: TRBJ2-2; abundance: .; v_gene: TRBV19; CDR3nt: TGTGCCAGTAGTACTTGGACAGCCTCGAACACCGGGGAGCTGTTTTTT; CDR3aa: CASSTWTASNTGELFF
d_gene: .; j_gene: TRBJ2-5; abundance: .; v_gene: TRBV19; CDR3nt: TGTGCCAGTAGTATAGACCGAGGACTGGAGACCCAGTACTTC; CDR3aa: CASSIDRGLETQYF
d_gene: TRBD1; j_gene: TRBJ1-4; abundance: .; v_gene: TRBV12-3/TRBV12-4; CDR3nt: TGTGCCAGCAGTGGGGACAGGTCCAAACTGTTTTTT; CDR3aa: CASSGDRSKLFF
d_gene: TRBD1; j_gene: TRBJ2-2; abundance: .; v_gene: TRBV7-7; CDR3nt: TGTGCTAGCAGCCGGGGACAGCACCAGGCCGGGGAGCTGTTTTTT; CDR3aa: CASSRGQHQAGELFF
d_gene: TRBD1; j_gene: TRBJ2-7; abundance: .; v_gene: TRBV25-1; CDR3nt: TGTGCCAGCTCTGGGACAGCTTTAACCTACGAGCAGTACTTC; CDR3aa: CASSGTALTYEQYF
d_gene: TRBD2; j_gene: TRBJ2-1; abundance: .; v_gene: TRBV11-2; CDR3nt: TGTGCCAGCAGCCGCATAGCGGGAGGGGTTTACAATGAGCAGTTCTTC; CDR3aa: CASSRIAGGVYNEQFF
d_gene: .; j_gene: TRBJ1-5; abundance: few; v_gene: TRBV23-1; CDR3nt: TGCGCCAGCAGTCAGAGAGGCGACGGGCCCCAGCATTTT; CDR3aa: CASSQRGDGPQHF
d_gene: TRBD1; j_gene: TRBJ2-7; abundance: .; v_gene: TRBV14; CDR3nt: TGTGCCAGCAGCCCGCTCCCCGCGGACAGGGGTTACGAGCAGTACTTC; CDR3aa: CASSPLPADRGYEQYF
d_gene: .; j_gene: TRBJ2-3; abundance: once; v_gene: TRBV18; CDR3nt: TGTGCCAGCGCCCCCCCGGGAGCAGATACGCAGTATTTT; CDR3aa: CASAPPGADTQYF
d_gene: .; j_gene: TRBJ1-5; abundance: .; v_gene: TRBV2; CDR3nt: TGTGCCAGCAGTCCCCGGACAGTCAATCAGCCCCAGCATTTT; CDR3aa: CASSPRTVNQPQHF
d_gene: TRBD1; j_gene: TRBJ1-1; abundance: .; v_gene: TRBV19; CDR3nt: TGTGCCAGTAGTATAGTGGCAGGGGGTTTGACTGAAGCTTTCTTT; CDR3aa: CASSIVAGGLTEAFF